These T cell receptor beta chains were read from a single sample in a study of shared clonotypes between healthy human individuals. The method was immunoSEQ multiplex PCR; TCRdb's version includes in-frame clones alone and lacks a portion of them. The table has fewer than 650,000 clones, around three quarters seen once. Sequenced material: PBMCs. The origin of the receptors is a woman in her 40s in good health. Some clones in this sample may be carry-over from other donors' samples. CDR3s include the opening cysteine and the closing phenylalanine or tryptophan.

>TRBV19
CASSPRTSGSPYNEQFF
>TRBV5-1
CASSYAPGQDYGYTF
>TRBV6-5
CASKDSTLGQYF
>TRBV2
CASSGHDEQFF
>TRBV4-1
CASSQDSGGSGYTF
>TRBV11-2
CATTRTSGRGYEQYF
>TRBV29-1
CSVGIVFSGANVLTF
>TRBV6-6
CASSQGVGETQYF
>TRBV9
CASSVSTGTGVSYNEQFF
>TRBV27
CASSLTHAGTLQETQYF
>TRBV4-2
CASSKGKRDEQYF
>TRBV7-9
CASSLGPHTDTQYF
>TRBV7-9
CASSKDRGGNQPQHF
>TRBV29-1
CSVETGQGRYNEQFF
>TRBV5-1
CASSFKLAGGHSTDTQYF
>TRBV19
CASSPRTGAYEQYF
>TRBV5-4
CASSSAGNGYTF
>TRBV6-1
CASSEARAVSSYFNYGYTF
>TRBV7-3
CASSFGGTSDTQYF
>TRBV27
CASKGLAKDTQYF
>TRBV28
CASMEGGTYEQYF
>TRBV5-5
CASSWDRELPVAFF
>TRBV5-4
CASSLESETQYF
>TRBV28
CASSPRQLANYGYTF
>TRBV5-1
CASSYKGQGEKLFF
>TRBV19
CASSIRGGEQYF
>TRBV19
CASSKSSAQGYNEQFF
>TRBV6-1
CASSEGSMGMLWSNQPQHF
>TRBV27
CASSLEGGSSYNEQFF
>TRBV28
CASSPPDLGNQPQHF
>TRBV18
CASSPTDQPQHF
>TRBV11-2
CASSLDRAGGAQYF
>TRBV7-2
CASSSTRTGSNGYTF
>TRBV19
CASRSLELPGYTF
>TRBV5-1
CASSGGTGGTPEAFF
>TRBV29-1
CSAGGNTGELFF
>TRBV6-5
CASSYEGEGYGYTF
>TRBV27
CASSYRQGPISSPLHF
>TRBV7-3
CASSLASAGAGQPQHF
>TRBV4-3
CASSQTGRAFF
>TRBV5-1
CASSLLRSPSTDTQYF
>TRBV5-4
CASSQNSGNTIYF
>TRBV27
CASSSAGGSITGELFF
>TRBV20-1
CSANLRETQYF
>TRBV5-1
CASSPQSQNTEAFF
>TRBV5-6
CASSLARVHNEKLFF
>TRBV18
CASSPGTSVRETQYF
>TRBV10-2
CASSPRPMNTEAFF